This TCR beta chain was sequenced for a study of blood T cell repertoires in COVID-19. Study as a whole: T cells, B-cell-depleted T cells, or PBMCs supplied cDNA or gDNA.

V gave up 4 bases and J gave up 4 bases; unmatched junction bases: 1. This CDR3 is built from 13 residues. Germline CDR1 LNHDA, CDR2 SQIVND (reference sequence). Original methodology: Cell counts per sample came from amplifying reference gene primers. Method: immunoSEQ multiplex PCR; TCRdb's copy keeps in-frame clones and lacks some. Clone size and V and J calls were adopted from that table, with D and trimming inferred from the DNA. The sample lists roughly 190,000 clones; more than 85% were seen once. This clonotype was sampled from a man between 25 and 39 years old with acute or convalescent COVID-19. Material: peripheral blood. This chain links TRBV19 with TRBJ2-7, with TRBD1 identical over 10 bases. CDR3 protein: CASSKDRGYEQYF. The CDR3 region has the DNA TGTGCCAGTAGTAAGGACAGGGGGTACGAGCAGTACTTC.